This T cell receptor beta chain was profiled in a study of PD-1 blockade in classical Hodgkin lymphoma. The germline V gene has CDR1 SEHNR and CDR2 FQNEAQ (reference sequence). The length of the CDR3 is 15 residues. V dropped 2 bases and J dropped 4 bases, with 11 bases sitting between them. Comment on this clone: Its specificity is unknown.

There was relapse after autologous stem cell transplantation in every patient, and there was variation in brentuximab vedotin exposure. General study points: Newly diagnosed patients reportedly had lower baseline TCR diversity than healthy donors. Repertoire differences lack defined causes, possibly disease activity or prior therapy.

Some clones are missing from TCRdb's copy, which holds only in-frame ones; the method was immunoSEQ multiplex PCR. The sample contains about 40,000 clones, 80% to 90% of which appear only once. The clonotype was recovered from a human donor with classical Hodgkin lymphoma. This sequence joins TRBV7-9 and TRBJ1-4; D possibly corresponds to TRBD1 (5 bases). The sample in question was peripheral blood mononuclear cells (PBMCs), obtained at baseline. CDR3 amino acids: CASSLQGGFNEKLFF. As DNA, the CDR3 is TGTGCCAGCAGCTTACAGGGTGGGTTTAATGAAAAACTGTTTTTT.